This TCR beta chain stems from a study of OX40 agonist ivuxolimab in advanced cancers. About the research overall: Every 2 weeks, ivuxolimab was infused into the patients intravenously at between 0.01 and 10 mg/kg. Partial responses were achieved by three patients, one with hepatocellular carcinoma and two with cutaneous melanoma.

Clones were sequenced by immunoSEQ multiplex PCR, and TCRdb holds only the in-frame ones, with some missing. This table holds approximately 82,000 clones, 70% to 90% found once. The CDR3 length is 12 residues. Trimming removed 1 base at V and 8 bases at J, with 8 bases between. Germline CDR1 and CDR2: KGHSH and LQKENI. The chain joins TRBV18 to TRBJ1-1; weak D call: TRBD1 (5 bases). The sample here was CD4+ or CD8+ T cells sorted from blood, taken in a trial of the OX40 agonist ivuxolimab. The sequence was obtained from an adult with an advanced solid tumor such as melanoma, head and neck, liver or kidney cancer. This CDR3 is CASSPRQTEAFF. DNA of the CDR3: TGTGCCAGCTCACCACGACAGACCGAAGCTTTCTTT.